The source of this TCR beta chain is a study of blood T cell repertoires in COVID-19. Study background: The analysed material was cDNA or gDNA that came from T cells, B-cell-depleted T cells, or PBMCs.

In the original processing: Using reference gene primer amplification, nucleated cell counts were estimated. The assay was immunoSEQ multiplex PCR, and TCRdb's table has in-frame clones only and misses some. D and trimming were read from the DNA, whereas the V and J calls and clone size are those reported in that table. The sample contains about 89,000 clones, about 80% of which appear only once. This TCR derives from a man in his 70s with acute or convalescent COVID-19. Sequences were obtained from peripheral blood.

The CDR3 DNA sequence: TGTGCCACCAGTGATTTTGGCAGGGGGAACACCGGGGAGCTGTTTTTT. Its translation is CATSDFGRGNTGELFF. J is TRBJ2-2 and V is TRBV24-1; TRBD1 is a possible D gene (6 bases). Germline V CDR1 and CDR2: KGHDR, SFDVKD. The germline V and J ends were trimmed by 1 base and 1 base, with 9 bases remaining between them. The CDR3 is made up of 16 amino acids.